This TCR beta chain is drawn from a study of identical twins. Healthy Caucasians supplied all donations. In germline, CDR1 is SGHAT, CDR2 FQDESV (reference sequence). J was trimmed by 4 bases and V by 5 bases; bases with no gene match: 13. The CDR3 is 17 residues long. Overall study results and limits: Conclusions rested on cross-sectional statistics rather than following the same donors. Models, which agreed with sharing between unrelated individuals, nonetheless underestimated the out-of-frame TCR alpha sharing seen in monozygotic twins.

In its sample, this clonotype was seen many times. Antigen: not known. TCRdb analysed the 5' RACE reads with MiXCR anew, one entry per CDR3 protein. The repertoire holds about 890,000 distinct CDR3 sequences, about 12% seen once, with 1.5% to 2% in the top ten. The same specimen was also included in a second study, on yellow fever vaccine responses in identical twins.

This clonotype was obtained from a woman under 30 in good health. J is TRBJ1-2 and V is TRBV11-1; 10 nucleotides match TRBD1. Sequencing was carried out using PBMCs. The CDR3 here is CASSPTGDRGGSYGYTF. In DNA form, the CDR3 reads TGTGCCAGCAGCCCGACAGGGGACAGGGGAGGATCCTATGGCTACACCTTC.